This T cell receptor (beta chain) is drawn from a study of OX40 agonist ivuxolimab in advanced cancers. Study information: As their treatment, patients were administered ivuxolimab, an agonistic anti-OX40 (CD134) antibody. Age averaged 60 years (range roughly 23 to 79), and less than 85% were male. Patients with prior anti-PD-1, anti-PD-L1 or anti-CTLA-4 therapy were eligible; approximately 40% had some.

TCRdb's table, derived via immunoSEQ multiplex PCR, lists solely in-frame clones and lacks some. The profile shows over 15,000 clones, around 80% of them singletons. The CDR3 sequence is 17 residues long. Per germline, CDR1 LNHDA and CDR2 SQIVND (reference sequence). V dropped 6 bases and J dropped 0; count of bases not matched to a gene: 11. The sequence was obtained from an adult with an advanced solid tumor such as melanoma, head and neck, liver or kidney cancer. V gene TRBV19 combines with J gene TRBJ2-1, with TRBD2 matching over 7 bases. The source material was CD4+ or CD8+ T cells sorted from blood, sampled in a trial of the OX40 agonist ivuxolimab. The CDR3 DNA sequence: TGTGCCAGTAGGCCCAGATTAGCGGGCCCCTCCTACAATGAGCAGTTCTTC. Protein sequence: CASRPRLAGPSYNEQFF.